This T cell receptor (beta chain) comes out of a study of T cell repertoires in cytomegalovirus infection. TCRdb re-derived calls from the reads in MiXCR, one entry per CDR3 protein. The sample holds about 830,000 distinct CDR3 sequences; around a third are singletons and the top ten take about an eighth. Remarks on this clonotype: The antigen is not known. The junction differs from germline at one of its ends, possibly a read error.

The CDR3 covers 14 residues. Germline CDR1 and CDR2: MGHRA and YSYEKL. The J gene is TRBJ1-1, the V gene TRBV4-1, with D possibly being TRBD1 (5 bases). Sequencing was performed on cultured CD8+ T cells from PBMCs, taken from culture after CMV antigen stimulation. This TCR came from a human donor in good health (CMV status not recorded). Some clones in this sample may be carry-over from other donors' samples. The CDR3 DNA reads TGTGCCAGCAGCCTCTTGGACGGGACCACTGAAGCTTTCTTT. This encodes CASSLLDGTTEAFF.